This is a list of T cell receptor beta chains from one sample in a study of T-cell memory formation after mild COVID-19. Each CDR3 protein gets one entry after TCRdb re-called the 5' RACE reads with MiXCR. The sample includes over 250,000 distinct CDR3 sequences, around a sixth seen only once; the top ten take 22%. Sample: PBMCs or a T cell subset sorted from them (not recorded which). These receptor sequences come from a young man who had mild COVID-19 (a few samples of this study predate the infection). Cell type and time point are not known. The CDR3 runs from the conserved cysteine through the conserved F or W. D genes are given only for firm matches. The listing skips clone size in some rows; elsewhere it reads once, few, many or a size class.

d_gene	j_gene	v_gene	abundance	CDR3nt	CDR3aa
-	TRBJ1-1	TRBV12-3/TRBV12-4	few	TGTGCCAGCAGCGCGGTTATCCAGGCTGAAGCTTTCTTT	CASSAVIQAEAFF
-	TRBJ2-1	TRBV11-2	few	TGTGCCAGCAGCTTAGTTGTGGATGAGCAGTTCTTC	CASSLVVDEQFF
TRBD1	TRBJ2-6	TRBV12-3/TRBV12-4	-	TGTGCCAGCAGCCTTCAGACAGGGGGCGGAGTTGGGGCCAACGTCCTGACTTTC	CASSLQTGGGVGANVLTF
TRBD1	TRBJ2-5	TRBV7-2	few	TGTGCCAGCAGCTCCACAGGGGGCATAGGTAGTAGGACCCAGTACTTC	CASSSTGGIGSRTQYF
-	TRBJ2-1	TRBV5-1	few	TGCGCCAGCAGCTACCAGGGATACAATGAGCAGTTCTTC	CASSYQGYNEQFF
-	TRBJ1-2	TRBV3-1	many	TGTGCCAGCAGCCAGGGGAATGGCGGCTACACCTTC	CASSQGNGGYTF
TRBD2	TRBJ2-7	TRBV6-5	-	TGTGCCAGCAGTTACTCTCTAGCGGGGGGCTACGAGCAGTACTTC	CASSYSLAGGYEQYF
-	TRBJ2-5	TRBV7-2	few	TGTGCCAGCAGCTTAGGGACAGCTTACCAAGAGACCCAGTACTTC	CASSLGTAYQETQYF
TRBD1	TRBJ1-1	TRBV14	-	TGTGCCAGCAGCCCAGGGGGATGGGACACTGAAGCTTTCTTT	CASSPGGWDTEAFF
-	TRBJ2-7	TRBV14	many	TGTGCCAGCAGCCCCGGAGCGTCCGAGCAGTACTTC	CASSPGASEQYF
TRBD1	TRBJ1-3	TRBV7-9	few	TGTGCCAGCATCATGAAGGACAGGGAAGGAAACACCATATATTTT	CASIMKDREGNTIYF
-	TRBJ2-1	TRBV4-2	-	TGTGCCAGCAGCTCTTTCTTGTCGCTAGCGACGAATGAGCAGTTCTTC	CASSSFLSLATNEQFF
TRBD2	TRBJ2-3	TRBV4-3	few	TGCGCCAGCAGCCAAGGCACTAGCGGGGGGGCGGGCGGATCAGATACGCAGTATTTT	CASSQGTSGGAGGSDTQYF
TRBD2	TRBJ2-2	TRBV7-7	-	TGTGCTAGCAGCTTAGCGGGACACGGGGAGCTGTTTTTT	CASSLAGHGELFF
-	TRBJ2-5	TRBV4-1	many	TGCGCCAGCAGCCAAGATTTTCAGACCCAGTACTTC	CASSQDFQTQYF